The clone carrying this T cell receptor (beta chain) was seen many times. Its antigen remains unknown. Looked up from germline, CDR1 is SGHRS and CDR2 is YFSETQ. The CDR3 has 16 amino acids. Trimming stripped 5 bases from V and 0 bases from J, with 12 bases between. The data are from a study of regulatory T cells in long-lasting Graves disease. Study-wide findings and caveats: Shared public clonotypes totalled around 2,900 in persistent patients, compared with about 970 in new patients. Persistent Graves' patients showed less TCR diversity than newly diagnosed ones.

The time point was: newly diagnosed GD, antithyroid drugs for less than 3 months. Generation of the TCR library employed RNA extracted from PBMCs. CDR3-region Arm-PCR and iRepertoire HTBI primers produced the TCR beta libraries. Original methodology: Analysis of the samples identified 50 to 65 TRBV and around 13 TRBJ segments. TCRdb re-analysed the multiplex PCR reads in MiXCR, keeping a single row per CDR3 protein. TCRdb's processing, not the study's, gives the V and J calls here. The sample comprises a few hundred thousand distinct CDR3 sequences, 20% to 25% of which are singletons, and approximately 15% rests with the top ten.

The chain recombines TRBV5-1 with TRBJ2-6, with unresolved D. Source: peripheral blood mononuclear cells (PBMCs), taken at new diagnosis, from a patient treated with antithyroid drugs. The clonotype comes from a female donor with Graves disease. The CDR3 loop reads CASSARTNSGANVLTF. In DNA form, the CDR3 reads TGCGCCAGCAGTGCCCGGACGAACTCTGGGGCCAACGTCCTGACTTTC.